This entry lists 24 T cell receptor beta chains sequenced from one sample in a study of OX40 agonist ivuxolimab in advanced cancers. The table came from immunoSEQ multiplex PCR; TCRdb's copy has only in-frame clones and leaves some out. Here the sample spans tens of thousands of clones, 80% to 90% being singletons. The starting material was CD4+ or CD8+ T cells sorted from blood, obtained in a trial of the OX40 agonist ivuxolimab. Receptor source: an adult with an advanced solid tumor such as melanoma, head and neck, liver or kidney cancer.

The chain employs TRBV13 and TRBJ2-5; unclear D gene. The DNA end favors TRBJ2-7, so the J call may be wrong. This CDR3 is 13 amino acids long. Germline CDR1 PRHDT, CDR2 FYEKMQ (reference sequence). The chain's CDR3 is CASSLGVRNEQYF. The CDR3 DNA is TGTGCCAGCAGCTTAGGGGTGCGGAACGAGCAGTACTTC.

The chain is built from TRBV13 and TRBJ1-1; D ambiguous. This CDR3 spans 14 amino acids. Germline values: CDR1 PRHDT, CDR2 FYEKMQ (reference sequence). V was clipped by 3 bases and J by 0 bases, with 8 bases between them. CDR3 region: CASSLGLMNTEAFF. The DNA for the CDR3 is TGTGCCAGCAGCTTGGGTTTAATGAACACTGAAGCTTTCTTT.

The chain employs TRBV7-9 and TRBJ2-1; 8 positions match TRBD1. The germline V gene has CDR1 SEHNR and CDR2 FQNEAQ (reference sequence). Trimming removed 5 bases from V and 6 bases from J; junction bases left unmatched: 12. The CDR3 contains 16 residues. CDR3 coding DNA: TGTGCCAGCAGCCCCTCAGCAGGGGGCTTCTTCAATGAGCAGTTCTTC. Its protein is CASSPSAGGFFNEQFF.

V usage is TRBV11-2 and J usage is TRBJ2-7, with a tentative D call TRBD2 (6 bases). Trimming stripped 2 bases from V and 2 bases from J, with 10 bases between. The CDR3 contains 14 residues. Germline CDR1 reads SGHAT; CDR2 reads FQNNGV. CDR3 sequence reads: CASSLSGAPYEQYV. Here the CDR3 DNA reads TGTGCCAGCAGCTTATCGGGAGCACCCTACGAGCAGTACGTC.

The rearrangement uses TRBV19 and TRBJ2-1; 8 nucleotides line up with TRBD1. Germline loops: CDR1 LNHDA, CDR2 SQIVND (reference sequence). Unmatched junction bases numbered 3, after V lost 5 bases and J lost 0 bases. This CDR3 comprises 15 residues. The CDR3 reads CASSAGQGSYNEQFF. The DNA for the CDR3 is TGTGCCAGTAGTGCCGGACAGGGCTCCTACAATGAGCAGTTCTTC.

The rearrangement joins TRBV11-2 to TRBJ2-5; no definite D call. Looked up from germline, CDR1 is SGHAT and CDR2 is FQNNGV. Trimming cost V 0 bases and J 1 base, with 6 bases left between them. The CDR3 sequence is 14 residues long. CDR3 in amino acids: CASSLDWGQETQYF. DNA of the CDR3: TGTGCCAGCAGCTTAGATTGGGGCCAAGAGACCCAGTACTTC.

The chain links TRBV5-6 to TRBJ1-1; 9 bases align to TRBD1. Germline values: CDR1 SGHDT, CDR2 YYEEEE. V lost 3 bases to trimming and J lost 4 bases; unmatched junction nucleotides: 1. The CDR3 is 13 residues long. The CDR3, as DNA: TGTGCCAGCAGCTGGGGACAGGGCACTGAAGCTTTCTTT. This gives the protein CASSWGQGTEAFF.

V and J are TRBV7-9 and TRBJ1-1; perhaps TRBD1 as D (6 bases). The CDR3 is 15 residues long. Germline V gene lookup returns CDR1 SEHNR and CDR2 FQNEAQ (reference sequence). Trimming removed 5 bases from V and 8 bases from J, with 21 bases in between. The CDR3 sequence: CASSNDRLRLIEAFF. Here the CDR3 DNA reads TGTGCCAGCAGCAACGACAGGCTTAGACTCATAGAAGCTTTCTTT. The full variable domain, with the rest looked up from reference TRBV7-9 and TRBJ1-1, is DTGVSQNPRHKITKRGQNVTFRCDPISEHNRLYWYRQTLGQGPEFLTYFQNEAQLEKSRLLSDRFSAERPKGSFSTLEIQRTEQGDSAMYLCASSNDRLRLIEAFFGQGTRLTVV.

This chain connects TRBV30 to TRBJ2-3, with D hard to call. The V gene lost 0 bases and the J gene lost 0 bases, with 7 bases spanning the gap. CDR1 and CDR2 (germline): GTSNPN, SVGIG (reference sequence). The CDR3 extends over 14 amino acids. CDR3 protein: CAWSVSGSTDTQYF. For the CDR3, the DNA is TGTGCCTGGAGTGTATCCGGGAGCACAGATACGCAGTATTTT.

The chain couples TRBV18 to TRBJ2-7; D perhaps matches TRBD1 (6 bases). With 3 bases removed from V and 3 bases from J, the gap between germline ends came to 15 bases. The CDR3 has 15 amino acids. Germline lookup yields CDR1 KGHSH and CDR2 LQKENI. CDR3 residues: CASSPEDRRSYEQYF. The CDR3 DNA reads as TGTGCCAGCTCACCCGAGGACAGAAGGAGCTACGAGCAGTACTTC.

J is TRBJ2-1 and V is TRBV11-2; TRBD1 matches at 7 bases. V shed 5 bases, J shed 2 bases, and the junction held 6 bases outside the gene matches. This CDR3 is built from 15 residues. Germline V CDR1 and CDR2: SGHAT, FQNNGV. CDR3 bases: TGTGCCAGCAGCCTCGTGACAGGGACCTACAATGAGCAGTTCTTC. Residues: CASSLVTGTYNEQFF. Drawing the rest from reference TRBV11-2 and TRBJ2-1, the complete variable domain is EAGVAQSPRYKIIEKRQSVAFWCNPISGHATLYWYQQILGQGPKLLIQFQNNGVVDDSQLPKDRFSAERLKGVDSTLKIQPAKLEDSAVYLCASSLVTGTYNEQFFGPGTRLTVL.

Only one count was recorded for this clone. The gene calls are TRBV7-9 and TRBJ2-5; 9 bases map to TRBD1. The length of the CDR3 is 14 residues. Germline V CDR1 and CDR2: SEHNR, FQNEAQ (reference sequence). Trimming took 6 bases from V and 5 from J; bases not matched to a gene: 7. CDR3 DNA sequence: TGTGCCAGCAGGATACAGGGGGCTAAGGAGACCCAGTACTTC. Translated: CASRIQGAKETQYF.

The CDR3 is CASSEATPDYRQPQHF. In nucleotides, the CDR3 is TGTGCCAGCAGTGAAGCAACACCTGATTACAGGCAGCCCCAGCATTTT. V gene TRBV6-1 combines with J gene TRBJ1-5; D might be TRBD1 (5 bases). The CDR3 contains 16 residues. The V end was cut by 0 bases, the J end by 7 bases, with 16 bases between. Germline values: CDR1 MNHNS, CDR2 SASEGT.

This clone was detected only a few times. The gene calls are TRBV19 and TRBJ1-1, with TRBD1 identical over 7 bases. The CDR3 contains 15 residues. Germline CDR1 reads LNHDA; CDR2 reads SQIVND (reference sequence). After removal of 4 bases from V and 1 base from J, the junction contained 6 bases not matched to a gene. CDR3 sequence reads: CASSTPGQRNTEAFF. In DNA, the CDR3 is TGTGCCAGTAGTACGCCGGGACAGAGGAACACTGAAGCTTTCTTT.

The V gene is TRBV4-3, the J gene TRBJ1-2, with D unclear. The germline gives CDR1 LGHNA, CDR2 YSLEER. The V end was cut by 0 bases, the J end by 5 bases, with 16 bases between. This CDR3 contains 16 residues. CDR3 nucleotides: TGCGCCAGCAGCCAAGAACTTTTCGTGAGGGAATATGGCTACACCTTC. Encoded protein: CASSQELFVREYGYTF.

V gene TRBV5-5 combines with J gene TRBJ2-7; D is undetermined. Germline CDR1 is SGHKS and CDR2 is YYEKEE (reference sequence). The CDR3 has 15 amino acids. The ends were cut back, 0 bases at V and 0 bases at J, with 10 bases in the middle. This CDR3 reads CASSLGPVSSYEQYV. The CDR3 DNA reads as TGTGCCAGCAGCTTGGGGCCGGTTAGCTCCTACGAGCAGTACGTC.

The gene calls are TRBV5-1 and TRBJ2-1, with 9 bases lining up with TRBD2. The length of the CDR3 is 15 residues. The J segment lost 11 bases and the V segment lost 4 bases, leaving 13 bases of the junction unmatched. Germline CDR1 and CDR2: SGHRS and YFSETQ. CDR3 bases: TGCGCCAGCAGCGCGGTAGCGGGAGTTGTCGGCAAGCAGTTCTTC. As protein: CASSAVAGVVGKQFF.

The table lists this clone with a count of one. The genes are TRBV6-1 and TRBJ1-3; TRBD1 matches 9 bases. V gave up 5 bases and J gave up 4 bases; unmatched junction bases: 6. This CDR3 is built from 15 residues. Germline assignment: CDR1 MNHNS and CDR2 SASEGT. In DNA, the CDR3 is TGTGCCAGCAGTCCCCAACAGGGGGCGGGAAACACCATATATTTT. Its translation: CASSPQQGAGNTIYF.

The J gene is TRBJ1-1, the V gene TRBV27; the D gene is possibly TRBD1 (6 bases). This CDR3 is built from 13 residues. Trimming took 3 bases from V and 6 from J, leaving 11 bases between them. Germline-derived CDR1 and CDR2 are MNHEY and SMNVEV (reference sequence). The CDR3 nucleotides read TGTGCCAGCAGTTTTGGGGGGGCCGCTGAAGCTTTCTTT. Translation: CASSFGGAAEAFF.

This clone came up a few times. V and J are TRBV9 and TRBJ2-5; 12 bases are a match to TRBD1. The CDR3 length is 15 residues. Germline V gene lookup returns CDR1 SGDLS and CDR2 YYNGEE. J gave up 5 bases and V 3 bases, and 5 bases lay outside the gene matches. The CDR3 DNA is TGTGCCAGCAGCGGTGGGACAGGGGGCTCTGAGACCCAGTACTTC. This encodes CASSGGTGGSETQYF. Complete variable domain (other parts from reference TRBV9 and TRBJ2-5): DSGVTQTPKHLITATGQRVTLRCSPRSGDLSVYWYQQSLDQGLQFLIQYYNGEERAKGNILERFSAQQFPDLHSELNLSSLELGDSALYFCASSGGTGGSETQYFGPGTRLLVL.

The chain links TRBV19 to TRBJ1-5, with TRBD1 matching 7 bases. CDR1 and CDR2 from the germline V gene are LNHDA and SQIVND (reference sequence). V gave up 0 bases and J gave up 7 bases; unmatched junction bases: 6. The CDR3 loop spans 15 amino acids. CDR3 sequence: CASSIDDREEQPQHF. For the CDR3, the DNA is TGTGCCAGTAGTATAGATGACAGGGAGGAACAGCCCCAGCATTTT.

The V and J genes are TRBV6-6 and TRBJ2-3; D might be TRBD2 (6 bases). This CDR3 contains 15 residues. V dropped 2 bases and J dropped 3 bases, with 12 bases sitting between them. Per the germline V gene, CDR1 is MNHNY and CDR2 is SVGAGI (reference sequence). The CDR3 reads CASSYEGGPTDTQYF. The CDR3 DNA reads TGTGCCAGCAGTTACGAAGGAGGGCCGACAGATACGCAGTATTTT.

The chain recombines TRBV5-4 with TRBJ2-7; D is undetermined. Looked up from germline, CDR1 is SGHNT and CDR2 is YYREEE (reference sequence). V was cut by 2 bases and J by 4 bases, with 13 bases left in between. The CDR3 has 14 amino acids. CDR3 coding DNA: TGTGCCAGCAGCTTCATGGGCGGCGATTACGAGCAGTACGTC. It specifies CASSFMGGDYEQYV.

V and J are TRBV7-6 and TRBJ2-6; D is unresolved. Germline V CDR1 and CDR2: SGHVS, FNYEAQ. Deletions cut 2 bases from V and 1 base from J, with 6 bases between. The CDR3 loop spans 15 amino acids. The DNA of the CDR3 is TGTGCCAGCAGCTTAACCTGGTCTGGGGCCAACGTCCTGACTTTC. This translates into CASSLTWSGANVLTF.